The clone carrying this T cell receptor beta chain occurred a few times. This sample was included in a study of T cells of healthy individuals. TCRdb itself ran the 5' RACE reads through MiXCR, one entry per CDR3 protein. The table has approximately 100,000 distinct CDR3 sequences, 17% seen once; the top ten hold 6% to 8%. This CDR3 spans 11 amino acids. V lost 4 bases, J lost 8 bases, and 6 bases lay in between. Per the germline V gene, CDR1 is SNHLY and CDR2 is FYNNEI. The sequence was collected from a human donor in good health. The gene calls are TRBV2 and TRBJ2-1; D remains unclear. The CDR3 is CASSVIHEQFF. The CDR3 DNA follows: TGTGCCAGCAGTGTCATACATGAGCAGTTCTTC.